This T cell receptor beta chain is from a study of T cell responses to AZD1222 COVID-19 vaccine (dated by TCRdb to 2020 to 2022). Regarding the study in general: Because spike-specific TCR depth and breadth did not differ between the two schedules, AZD1222 recipients who got a second dose at roughly 4 weeks were pooled with those who got a second dose at roughly 12 weeks. A total of 230 to 250 trial participants underwent TCR sequencing, of whom 200 to 220 had received two doses of AZD1222 and some 25 had received two doses of the MenACWY control vaccine. Trial participants were enrolled into age subgroups of 18-55, 56-69 and 70-plus years, which contained 148, 28 and 57 TCR-sequenced participants, respectively.

The CDR3 regions of human TCRbeta chains were analyzed by immunosequencing. Processing in the source paper ran as follows. TCRs in the repertoires were compared against a reference library of SARS-CoV-2-specific TCRs that had been generated with the MIRA antigen-specificity platform. Breadth meant the fraction of unique TCRs that were SARS-CoV-2-associated, whereas depth meant the fraction of total T cells that were SARS-CoV-2-associated. Using the MIRA data, each spike-specific TCR was mapped to the spike region that the TCR reacts to and placed in a CD4 or CD8 class. Log10-transformed breadth and depth values were compared by one-way ANOVA with Sidak's multiple comparisons tests. TCRdb retrieved this table from immuneACCESS and kept in-frame rearrangements only. Not all clones are present; in checked studies, unresolved V genes account for under half, and no reason is known for the remainder. That table furnishes V, J and clone size, whereas the DNA furnished D and trimming. Recorded for this sample are some 170,000 clones; over 85% of them occurred a single time. The ten largest clonotypes hold around 2.6% of the sample.

What the time point label conveys for this sample: baseline before first vaccination. The vaccinee samples were drawn from two UK trials, COV001 and COV002, one of which was a single-blind randomized controlled phase 2/3 trial testing AZD1222 (ChAdOx1 nCoV-19) in healthy adults. For TCRbeta chain sequencing, PBMC samples from trial participants were taken at day 0 and at day 28 after the second dose. General conclusions and limits of the study: The 56-69-year group was small, and its depth increase did not reach significance, likely because of low power. Nearly half of unique spike-specific TCRs reportedly recognized epitopes outside regions mutated in the B.1.351 and B.1.1.7 variants. The whole spike protein was spanned by vaccine-associated CD4 TCRs, and dominant responses were seen in regions 160-218 and 743-854. Conclusions about previously exposed vaccinees are limited, since just six AZD1222 recipients were seropositive for SARS-CoV-2 at baseline. Spike-specific TCR breadth and depth rose significantly after two AZD1222 doses compared with day 0 and with MenACWY recipients. Participants were mostly white British, with more females than males. The authors suggested clonal diversity may have been underestimated. Because no day 14 peak-response samples were available, repertoires were characterized only after the peak T cell response.

Remarks on this clone: This clone's antigen is unknown. The input lacks base qualities; no much larger clone sits a single base away.

The sample here was peripheral blood, taken on day 0 of AZD1222 vaccination. This sequence originates from an adult in good health.

The nucleotides read TGCGCCAGCAGCCTGGGACACAAGTACGAGCAGTACTTC. Translated, this gives CASSLGHKYEQYF. The receptor chain draws on TRBV5-1 and TRBJ2-7; tentative D gene TRBD1, with 6 bases matching. Reading the germline V gene gives CDR1 SGHRS and CDR2 YFSETQ. V gives up 4 bases and J gives up 4 bases, and the segment between their germline ends measures 12 bases. The CDR3 covers 13 residues, taking in both the cysteine and the phenylalanine. Left in the record is the CDR3 DNA by itself, 39 bases read in frame from the first base. The full variable domain, with segments outside the CDR3 supplied by the reference TRBV5-1 and TRBJ2-7 proteins, appears as KAGVTQTPRYLIKTRGQQVTLSCSPISGHRSVSWYQQTPGQGLQFLFEYFSETQRNKGNFPGRFSGRQFSNSRSEMNVSTLELGDSALYLCASSLGHKYEQYFGPGTRLTVT.